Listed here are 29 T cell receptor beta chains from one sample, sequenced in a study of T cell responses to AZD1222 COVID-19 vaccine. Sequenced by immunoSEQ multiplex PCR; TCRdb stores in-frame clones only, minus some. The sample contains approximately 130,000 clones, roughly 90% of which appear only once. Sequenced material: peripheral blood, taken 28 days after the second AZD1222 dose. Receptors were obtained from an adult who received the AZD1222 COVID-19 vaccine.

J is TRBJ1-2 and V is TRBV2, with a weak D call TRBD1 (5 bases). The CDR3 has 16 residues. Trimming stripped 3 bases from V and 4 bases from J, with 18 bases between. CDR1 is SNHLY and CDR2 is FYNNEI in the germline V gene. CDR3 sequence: CASSEPPQGKRYGYTF. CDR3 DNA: TGTGCCAGCAGTGAGCCCCCGCAGGGAAAGCGCTATGGCTACACCTTC.

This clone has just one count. CDR3 loop: CASTAGYEDTQYF. DNA for the CDR3: TGTGCCAGCACCGCGGGCTATGAAGATACGCAGTATTTT. The J gene is TRBJ2-3, the V gene TRBV12-3 or TRBV12-4; tentative D call: TRBD2 (5 bases). The CDR3 is made up of 13 amino acids. Trimming took 7 bases from V and 5 from J, leaving 13 bases between them.

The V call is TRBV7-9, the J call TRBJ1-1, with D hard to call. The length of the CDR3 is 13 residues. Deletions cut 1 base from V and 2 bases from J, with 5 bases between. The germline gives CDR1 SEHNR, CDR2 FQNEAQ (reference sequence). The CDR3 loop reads CASSLGSNTEAFF. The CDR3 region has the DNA TGTGCCAGCAGCTTAGGCTCCAACACTGAAGCTTTCTTT. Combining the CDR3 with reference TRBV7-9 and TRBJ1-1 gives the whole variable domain DTGVSQNPRHKITKRGQNVTFRCDPISEHNRLYWYRQTLGQGPEFLTYFQNEAQLEKSRLLSDRFSAERPKGSFSTLEIQRTEQGDSAMYLCASSLGSNTEAFFGQGTRLTVV.

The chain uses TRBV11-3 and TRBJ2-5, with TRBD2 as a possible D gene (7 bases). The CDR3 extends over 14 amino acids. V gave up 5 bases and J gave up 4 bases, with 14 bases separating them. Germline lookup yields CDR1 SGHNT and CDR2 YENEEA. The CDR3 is CASSPNGGRETQYF. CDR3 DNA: TGTGCCAGCAGCCCTAACGGGGGGCGAGAGACCCAGTACTTC.

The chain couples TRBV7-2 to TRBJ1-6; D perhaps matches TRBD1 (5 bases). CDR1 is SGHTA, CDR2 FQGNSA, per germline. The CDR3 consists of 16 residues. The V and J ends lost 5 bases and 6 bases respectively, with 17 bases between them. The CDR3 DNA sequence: TGTGCCAGCAGCCCGTCGGGAGGGGCTATTAATTCACCCCTCCACTTT. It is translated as CASSPSGGAINSPLHF.

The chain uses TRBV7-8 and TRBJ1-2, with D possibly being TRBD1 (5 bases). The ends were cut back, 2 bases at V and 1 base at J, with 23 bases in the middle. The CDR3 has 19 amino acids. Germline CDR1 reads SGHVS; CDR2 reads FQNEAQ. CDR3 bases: TGTGCCAGCAGCTTATACGGGGATTGGGGCAGGGATGATAACTATGGCTACACCTTC. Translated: CASSLYGDWGRDDNYGYTF.

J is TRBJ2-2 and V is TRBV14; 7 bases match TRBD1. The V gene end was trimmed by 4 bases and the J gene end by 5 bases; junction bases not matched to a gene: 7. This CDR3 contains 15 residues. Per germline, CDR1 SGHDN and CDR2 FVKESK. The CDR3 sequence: CASSPRDSLTGELFF. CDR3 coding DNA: TGTGCCAGCAGCCCCCGGGACAGCTTGACCGGGGAGCTGTTTTTT.

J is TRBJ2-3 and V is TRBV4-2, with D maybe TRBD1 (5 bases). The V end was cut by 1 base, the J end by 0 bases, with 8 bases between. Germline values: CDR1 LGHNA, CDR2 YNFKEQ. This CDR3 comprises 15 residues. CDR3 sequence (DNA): TGTGCCAGCAGCCAAGTGCCAGGGAGCACAGATACGCAGTATTTT. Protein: CASSQVPGSTDTQYF.

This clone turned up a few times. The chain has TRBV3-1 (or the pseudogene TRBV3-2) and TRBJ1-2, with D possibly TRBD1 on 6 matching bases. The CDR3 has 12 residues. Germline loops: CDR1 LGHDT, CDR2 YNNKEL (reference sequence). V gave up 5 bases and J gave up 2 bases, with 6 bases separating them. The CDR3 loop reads CASSGQNYGYTF. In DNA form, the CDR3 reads TGTGCCAGCAGCGGACAGAACTATGGCTACACCTTC.

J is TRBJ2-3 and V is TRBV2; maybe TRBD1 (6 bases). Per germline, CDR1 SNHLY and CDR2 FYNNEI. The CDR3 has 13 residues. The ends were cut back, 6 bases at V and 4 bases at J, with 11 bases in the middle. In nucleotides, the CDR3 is TGTGCCAGCAGCAGCGGACAGTCAGATACGCAGTATTTT. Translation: CASSSGQSDTQYF.

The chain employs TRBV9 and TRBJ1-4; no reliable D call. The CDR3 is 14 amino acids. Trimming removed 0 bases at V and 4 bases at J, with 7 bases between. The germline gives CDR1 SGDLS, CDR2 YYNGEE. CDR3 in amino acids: CASSVGGYNEKLFF. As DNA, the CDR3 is TGTGCCAGCAGCGTAGGAGGCTATAATGAAAAACTGTTTTTT.

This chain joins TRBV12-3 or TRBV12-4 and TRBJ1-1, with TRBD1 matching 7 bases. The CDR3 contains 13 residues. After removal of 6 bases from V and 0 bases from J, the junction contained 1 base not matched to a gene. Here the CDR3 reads CASRGQLNTEAFF. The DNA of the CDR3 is TGTGCCAGCAGGGGACAGCTGAACACTGAAGCTTTCTTT.

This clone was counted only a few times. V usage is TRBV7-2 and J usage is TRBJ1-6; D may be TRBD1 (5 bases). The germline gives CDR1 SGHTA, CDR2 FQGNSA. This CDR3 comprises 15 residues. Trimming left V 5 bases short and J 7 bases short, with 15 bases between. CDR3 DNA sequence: TGTGCCAGCAGCCAAGGGACCAACCCGAATTCACCCCTCCACTTT. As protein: CASSQGTNPNSPLHF.

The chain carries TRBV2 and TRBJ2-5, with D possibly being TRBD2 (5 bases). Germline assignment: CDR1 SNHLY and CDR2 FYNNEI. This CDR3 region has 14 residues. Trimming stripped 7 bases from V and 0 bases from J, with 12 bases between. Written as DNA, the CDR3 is TGTGCCAGCAAAGACTATGCGTACCAAGAGACCCAGTACTTC. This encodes CASKDYAYQETQYF.

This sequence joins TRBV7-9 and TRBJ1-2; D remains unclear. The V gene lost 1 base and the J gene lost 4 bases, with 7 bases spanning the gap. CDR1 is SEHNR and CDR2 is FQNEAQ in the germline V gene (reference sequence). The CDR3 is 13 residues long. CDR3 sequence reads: CASSLVISYGYTF. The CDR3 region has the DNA TGTGCCAGCAGCTTAGTTATCTCCTATGGCTACACCTTC.

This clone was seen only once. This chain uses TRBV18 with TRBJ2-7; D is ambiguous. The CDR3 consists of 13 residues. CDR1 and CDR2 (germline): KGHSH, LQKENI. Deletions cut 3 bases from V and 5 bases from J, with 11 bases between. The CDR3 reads CASSPGLSDEQYF. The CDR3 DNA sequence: TGTGCCAGCTCACCGGGATTATCTGACGAGCAGTACTTC.

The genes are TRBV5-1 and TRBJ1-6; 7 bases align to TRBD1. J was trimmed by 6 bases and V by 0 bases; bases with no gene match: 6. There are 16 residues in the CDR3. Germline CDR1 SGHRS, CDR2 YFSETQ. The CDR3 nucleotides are TGCGCCAGCAGCTTGGCCGGGACAGTGGGTAATTCACCCCTCCACTTT. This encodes CASSLAGTVGNSPLHF.

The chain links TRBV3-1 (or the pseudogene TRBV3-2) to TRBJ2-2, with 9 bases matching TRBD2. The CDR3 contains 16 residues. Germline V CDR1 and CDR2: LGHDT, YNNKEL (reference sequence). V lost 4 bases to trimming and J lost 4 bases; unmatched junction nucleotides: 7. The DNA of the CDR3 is TGTGCCAGCAGCCCGAGGGCTAGCGGGACCACCGGGGAGCTGTTTTTT. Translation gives CASSPRASGTTGELFF.

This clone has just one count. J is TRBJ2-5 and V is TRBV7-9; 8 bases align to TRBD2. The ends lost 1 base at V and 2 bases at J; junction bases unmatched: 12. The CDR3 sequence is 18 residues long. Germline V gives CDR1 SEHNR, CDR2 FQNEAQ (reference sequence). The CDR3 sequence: CASSLGNGGERPQETQYF. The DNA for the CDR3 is TGTGCCAGCAGCTTAGGCAACGGGGGGGAGAGGCCGCAAGAGACCCAGTACTTC.

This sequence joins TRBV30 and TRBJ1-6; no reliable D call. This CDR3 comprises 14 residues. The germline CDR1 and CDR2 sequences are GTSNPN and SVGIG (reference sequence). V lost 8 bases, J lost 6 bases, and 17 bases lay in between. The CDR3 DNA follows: TGTGCCACGCACCGGGTTTTGGGTAATTCACCCCTCCACTTT. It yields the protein CATHRVLGNSPLHF.

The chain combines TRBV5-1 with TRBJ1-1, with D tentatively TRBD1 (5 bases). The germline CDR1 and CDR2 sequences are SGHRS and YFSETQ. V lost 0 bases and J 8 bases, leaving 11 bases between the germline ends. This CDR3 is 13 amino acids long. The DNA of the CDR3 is TGCGCCAGCAGCTTGGAAGGGGCAGCGGAAGCTTTCTTT. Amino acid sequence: CASSLEGAAEAFF.

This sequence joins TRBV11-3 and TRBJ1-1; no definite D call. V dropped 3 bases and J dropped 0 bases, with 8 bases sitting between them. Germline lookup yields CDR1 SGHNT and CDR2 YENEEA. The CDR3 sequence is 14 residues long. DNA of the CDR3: TGTGCCAGCAGCTTTACGGAGATGAACACTGAAGCTTTCTTT. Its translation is CASSFTEMNTEAFF.

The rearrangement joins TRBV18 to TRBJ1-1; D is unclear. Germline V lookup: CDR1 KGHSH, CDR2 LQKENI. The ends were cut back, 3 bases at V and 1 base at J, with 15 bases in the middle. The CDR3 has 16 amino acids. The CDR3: CASSPSPSPENTEAFF. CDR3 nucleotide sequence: TGTGCCAGCTCACCTTCCCCTTCACCGGAGAACACTGAAGCTTTCTTT.

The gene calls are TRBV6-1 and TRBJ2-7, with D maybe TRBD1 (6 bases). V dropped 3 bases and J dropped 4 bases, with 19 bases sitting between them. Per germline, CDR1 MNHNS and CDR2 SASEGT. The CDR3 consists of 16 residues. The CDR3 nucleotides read TGTGCCAGCAGTGACATAGGGGGACCCAACCGTTACGAGCAGTACTTC. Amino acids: CASSDIGGPNRYEQYF.

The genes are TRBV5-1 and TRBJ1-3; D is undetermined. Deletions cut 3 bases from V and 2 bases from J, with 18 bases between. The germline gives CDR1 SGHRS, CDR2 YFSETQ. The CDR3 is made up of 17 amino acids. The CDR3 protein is CASSSFGVGVPGNTIYF. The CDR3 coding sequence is TGCGCCAGCAGCTCCTTTGGTGTTGGAGTCCCTGGAAACACCATATATTTT. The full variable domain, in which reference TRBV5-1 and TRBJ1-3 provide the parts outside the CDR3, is KAGVTQTPRYLIKTRGQQVTLSCSPISGHRSVSWYQQTPGQGLQFLFEYFSETQRNKGNFPGRFSGRQFSNSRSEMNVSTLELGDSALYLCASSSFGVGVPGNTIYFGEGSWLTVV.

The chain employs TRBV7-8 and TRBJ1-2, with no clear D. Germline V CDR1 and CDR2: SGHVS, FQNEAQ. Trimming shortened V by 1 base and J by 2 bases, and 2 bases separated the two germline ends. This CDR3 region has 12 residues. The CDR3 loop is CASSLDNYGYTF. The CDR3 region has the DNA TGTGCCAGCAGCTTAGACAACTATGGCTACACCTTC.

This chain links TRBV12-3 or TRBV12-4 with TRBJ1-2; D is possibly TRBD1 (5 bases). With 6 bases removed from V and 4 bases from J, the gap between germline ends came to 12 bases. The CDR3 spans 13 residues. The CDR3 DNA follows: TGTGCCAGCAGCCAGGGAACCCCCTATGGCTACACCTTC. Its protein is CASSQGTPYGYTF.

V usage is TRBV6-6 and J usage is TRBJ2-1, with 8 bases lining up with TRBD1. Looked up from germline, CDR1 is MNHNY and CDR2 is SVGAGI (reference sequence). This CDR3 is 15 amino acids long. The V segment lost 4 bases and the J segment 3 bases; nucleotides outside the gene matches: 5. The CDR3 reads CASSSGQGLYNEQFF. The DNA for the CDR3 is TGTGCCAGCAGTTCCGGACAGGGCCTCTACAATGAGCAGTTCTTC.

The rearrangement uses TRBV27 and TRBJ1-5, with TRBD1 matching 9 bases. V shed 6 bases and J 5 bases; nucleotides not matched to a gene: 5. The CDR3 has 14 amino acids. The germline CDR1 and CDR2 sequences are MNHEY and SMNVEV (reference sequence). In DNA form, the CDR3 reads TGTGCCAGCAGCCCGGGACAGGGCCATCAGCCCCAGCATTTT. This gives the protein CASSPGQGHQPQHF.